The rows below give T cell receptor beta chains drawn from one sample of a study of blood T cell repertoires in COVID-19. Sequencing was performed with immunoSEQ multiplex PCR; in TCRdb, only in-frame clones are kept and a portion is missing. The data show some 160,000 clones, 70% to 80% seen once. Material for sequencing was PBMCs or T cells enriched from blood (not recorded which). These receptors all come from a woman in her 70s in a cohort exposed to, infected with or recovered from COVID-19 (not recorded which). Both conserved end residues are part of each CDR3. A D gene is named only where the DNA matches it firmly. Size tells how often a clone was seen (once, few, many) or the class of an expanded clone, and some rows leave it out.

d_call j_call clone_size v_call cdr3_nt cdr3_aa
TRBD2 TRBJ2-3 - TRBV5-8 TGTGCCAGCAGCTTGGCCAGCGGGAGGCCCACAGATACGCAGTATTTT CASSLASGRPTDTQYF
TRBD1 TRBJ1-2 - TRBV6-1 TGTGCCAGCAGTGACCCACAGGGGCGACAATTCGGGGGCTACACCTTC CASSDPQGRQFGGYTF
TRBD1 TRBJ1-3 - TRBV28 TGTGCCAGCAGTTCGACAGGGGCCCCTACCGATTGGAACACCATATATTTT CASSSTGAPTDWNTIYF
- TRBJ2-1 - TRBV11-2 TGTGCCAGCAGCTTAGATCGAACCAGCGAGGTTAGCTCCTACAATGAGCAGTTCTTC CASSLDRTSEVSSYNEQFF
TRBD1 TRBJ1-5 once TRBV7-9 TGTGCCAGCAGCTTAGGTCGACAGGGCCTCAATCAGCCCCAGCATTTT CASSLGRQGLNQPQHF
- TRBJ2-5 - TRBV13 TGTGCCAGCAGCTTAGGGGCCGGGAAAGAGACCCAGTACTTC CASSLGAGKETQYF
TRBD1 TRBJ1-6 - TRBV9 TGTGCCAGCAGCGAAGGGACAGCGGAAGGGTCACCCCTCCACTTT CASSEGTAEGSPLHF
- TRBJ2-7 - TRBV3-1/TRBV3-2 TGTGCCAGCAGCCCAGGGGTCGACGAGCAGTACTTC CASSPGVDEQYF
- TRBJ2-5 - TRBV2 TGTGCCAGCAGTTGGACAGAACAAGAGACCCAGTACTTC CASSWTEQETQYF
TRBD1 TRBJ2-2 - TRBV7-2 TGTGCCAGCAGCTTAGCCGGACAGGGGATCACCGGGGAGCTGTTTTTT CASSLAGQGITGELFF
TRBD1 TRBJ1-2 once TRBV27 TGTGCCAGCAGTTCCAGGGGGAACTATGGCTACACCTTC CASSSRGNYGYTF
- TRBJ1-4 - TRBV3-1/TRBV3-2 TGTGCCAGCAGCCCGACAGCACCTTGGGAAAAACTGTTTTTT CASSPTAPWEKLFF
TRBD1 TRBJ1-2 many TRBV10-3 TGTGCCATCAGTGACAGACAGGGGTCCTATGGCTACACCTTC CAISDRQGSYGYTF
- TRBJ1-6 - TRBV12-3/TRBV12-4 TGTGCCAGCAGTCAGGGTATTAATTCACCCCTCCACTTT CASSQGINSPLHF
TRBD2 TRBJ2-1 few TRBV2 TGTGCCAGCAGTGAAGGACTAGCGAGGTACAATGAGCAGTTCTTC CASSEGLARYNEQFF
TRBD2 TRBJ2-1 - TRBV6-2/TRBV6-3 TGTGCCAGCAGTGTCGGACTAGCGGGAGACAATGAGCAGTTCTTC CASSVGLAGDNEQFF
- TRBJ1-1 few TRBV28 TGTGCCAGCAGTTGGCTCCCGCGGGGAACTGAAGCTTTCTTT CASSWLPRGTEAFF
- TRBJ1-2 - TRBV19 TGTGCCAGTAGTATTCAGGTTACTAACTATGGCTACACCTTC CASSIQVTNYGYTF
- TRBJ2-1 once TRBV6-1 TGTGCCAGCAGTGAACGGGACTGGACATACAATGAGCAGTTCTTC CASSERDWTYNEQFF
- TRBJ1-1 - TRBV6-5 TGTGCCAGCAGTTACTCAGGTCTAGGCACTGAAGCTTTCTTT CASSYSGLGTEAFF
TRBD1 TRBJ1-2 - TRBV7-9 TGTGCCAGCAGCCCTCAGACAGGGAACTATGGCTACACCTTC CASSPQTGNYGYTF
- TRBJ1-1 once TRBV3-1/TRBV3-2 TGTGCCAGCAGCCAAGTGACGGGGGAAGCTTTCTTT CASSQVTGEAFF
TRBD2 TRBJ2-3 - TRBV9 TGTGCCAGCAGCCTGGAACTAGCGGGAGGGGGAACCACAGATACGCAGTATTTT CASSLELAGGGTTDTQYF
TRBD1 TRBJ2-7 - TRBV5-1 TGCGCCAGCAGCTTGGCCCCGGGACAGGGCTACGAGCAGTACTTC CASSLAPGQGYEQYF
TRBD2 TRBJ2-1 - TRBV7-9 TGTGCCAGCAGCTTGGGGGGGTACTCCTACAATGAGCAGTTCTTC CASSLGGYSYNEQFF
TRBD2 TRBJ2-1 - TRBV4-1 TGCGCCAGCAGCCAACGCCTAGCGGGCTCCTACAATGAGCAGTTCTTC CASSQRLAGSYNEQFF
TRBD1 TRBJ1-5 - TRBV2 TGTGCCAGCAGTCAGAAGCTGGGACAGGGTAGCAATCAGCCCCAGCATTTT CASSQKLGQGSNQPQHF